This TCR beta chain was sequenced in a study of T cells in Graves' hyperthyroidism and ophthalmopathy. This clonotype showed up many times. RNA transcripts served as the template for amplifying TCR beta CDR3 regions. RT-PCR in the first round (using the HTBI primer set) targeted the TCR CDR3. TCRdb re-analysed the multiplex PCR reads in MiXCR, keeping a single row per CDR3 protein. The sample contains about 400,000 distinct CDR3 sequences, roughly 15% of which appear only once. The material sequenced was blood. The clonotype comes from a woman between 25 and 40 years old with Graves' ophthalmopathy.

The CDR3 reads CASSLAWDRENEQFF. Here the CDR3 DNA reads TGTGCCAGCAGCTTGGCCTGGGACAGGGAGAATGAGCAGTTCTTC. This chain connects TRBV5-6 to TRBJ2-1, with 9 bases identical to TRBD1. V shed 0 bases and J 7 bases; nucleotides not matched to a gene: 5. This CDR3 spans 15 amino acids. CDR1 is SGHDT, CDR2 YYEEEE, per germline.